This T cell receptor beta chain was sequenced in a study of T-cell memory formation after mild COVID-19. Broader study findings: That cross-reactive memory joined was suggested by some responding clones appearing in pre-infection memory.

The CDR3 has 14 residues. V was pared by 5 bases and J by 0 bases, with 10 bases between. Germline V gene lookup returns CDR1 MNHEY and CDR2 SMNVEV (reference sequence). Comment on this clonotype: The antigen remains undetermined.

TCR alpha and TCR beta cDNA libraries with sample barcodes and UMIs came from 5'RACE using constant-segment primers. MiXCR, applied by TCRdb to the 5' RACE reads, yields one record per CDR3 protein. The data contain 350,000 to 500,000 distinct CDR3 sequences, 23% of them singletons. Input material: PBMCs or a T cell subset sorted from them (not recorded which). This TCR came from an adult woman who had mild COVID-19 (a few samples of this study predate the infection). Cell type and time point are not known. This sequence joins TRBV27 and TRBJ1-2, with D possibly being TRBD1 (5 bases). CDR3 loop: CASSATAANYGYTF. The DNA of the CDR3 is TGTGCCAGCAGTGCGACAGCAGCTAACTATGGCTACACCTTC.